Below, one TCR beta chain is given with its context. Per germline, CDR1 MGHRA and CDR2 YSYEKL. The CDR3 has 16 amino acids. Unmatched junction bases numbered 14, after V lost 4 bases and J lost 7 bases. Documented time point: blood from clinic visit 5 months post-surgery; TSC patient then seizure free. The entry originates in a study of brain T cells in children with intractable seizures. TCRdb's copy holds only in-frame clones and misses some; the assay was immunoSEQ multiplex PCR. The table records a few hundred thousand clones, roughly 92% of them present only once. V usage is TRBV4-1 and J usage is TRBJ2-7, with 9 bases lining up with TRBD2. The sample was peripheral blood, taken approximately 5 months after surgery. This sequence was found in a boy in the first two years of life with tuberous sclerosis and intractable seizures. The CDR3 bases are TGCGCCAGCAGCCTCTTGGGCGGGGCGGGAGGGCTTGAGCAGTACTTC. It codes for CASSLLGGAGGLEQYF.